This T cell receptor delta chain was recorded in a study of gammadelta T cells in human blood (TCRdb year 2020). As regards this clone: There is no known antigen for this receptor. This may arise from a read error, as a much more abundant clone is one base away.

The research as a whole found: According to the study, polyclonal expansion of innate gamma-delta T cells right after birth appeared to be driven by microbial exposure.

The germline V gene sets CDR1 to NSMFDY and CDR2 to ISSIKDK. V is trimmed back by 2 bases and J by 0 bases, and the junction contains 36 bases that no gene match accounts for. Including the terminal cysteine and phenylalanine, the CDR3 comprises 27 residues. Only the CDR3 portion is preserved as DNA: 81 bases, with reading frame beginning at the first base. Library preparation employed RT-PCR. The instrument was an Illumina MiSeq. TCRdb reran clone calling on the public reads with CATT; rows sharing one DNA sequence were then combined. This sample has more than 300 delta-chain clones in its table, and around 43% of those were observed once. Roughly 29% of the sample belongs to the ten largest clones.

Material: non-Vgamma9Vdelta2 gamma-delta T cells from cord blood. The source of this sequence is a newborn. The rearranged chain carries TRAV29/DV5 and TRDJ2; a stretch of 11 junction bases matches TRDD3. The sequence in DNA is TGTGCAGCAAGGTATTGGGACCCAACCCGCCGGCCTACAGTACTGGGGGATAAAGGGGCTTTGACAGCACAACTCTTCTTT. Protein translation: CAARYWDPTRRPTVLGDKGALTAQLFF.